This entry describes one T cell receptor (beta chain). This specimen comes from a study of blood T cell repertoires in COVID-19. This table comes from immunoSEQ multiplex PCR, and its TCRdb copy is limited to in-frame clones, with some not included. Of roughly 170,000 clones in the sample, about four fifths were seen once. J was trimmed by 6 bases and V by 4 bases; bases with no gene match: 6. Germline CDR1 reads KGHSH; CDR2 reads LQKENI. This CDR3 comprises 14 residues. The receptor comes from a human donor in a cohort sampled during active COVID-19. The V and J genes are TRBV18 and TRBJ2-7, with 10 bases fitting TRBD1. The source material was peripheral blood. The CDR3 nucleotides read TGTGCCAGCTCACGGCCGGGACAGGGGCGCGAGCAGTACTTC. This codes for CASSRPGQGREQYF.